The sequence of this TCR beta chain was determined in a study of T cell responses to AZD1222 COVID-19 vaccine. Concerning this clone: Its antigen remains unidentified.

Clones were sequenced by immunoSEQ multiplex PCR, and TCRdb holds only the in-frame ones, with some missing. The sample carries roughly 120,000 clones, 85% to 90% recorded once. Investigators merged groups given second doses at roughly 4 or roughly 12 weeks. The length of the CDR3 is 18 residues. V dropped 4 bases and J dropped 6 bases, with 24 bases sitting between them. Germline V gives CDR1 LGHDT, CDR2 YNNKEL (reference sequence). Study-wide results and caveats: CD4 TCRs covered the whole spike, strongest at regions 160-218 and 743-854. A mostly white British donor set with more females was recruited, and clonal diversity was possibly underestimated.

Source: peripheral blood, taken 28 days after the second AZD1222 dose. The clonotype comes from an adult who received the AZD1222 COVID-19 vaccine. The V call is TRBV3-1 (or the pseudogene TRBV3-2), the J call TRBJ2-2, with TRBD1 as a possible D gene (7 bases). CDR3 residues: CASSPRRGGGPEPGELFF. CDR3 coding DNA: TGTGCCAGCAGCCCGCGGAGAGGAGGGGGCCCAGAGCCCGGGGAGCTGTTTTTT.